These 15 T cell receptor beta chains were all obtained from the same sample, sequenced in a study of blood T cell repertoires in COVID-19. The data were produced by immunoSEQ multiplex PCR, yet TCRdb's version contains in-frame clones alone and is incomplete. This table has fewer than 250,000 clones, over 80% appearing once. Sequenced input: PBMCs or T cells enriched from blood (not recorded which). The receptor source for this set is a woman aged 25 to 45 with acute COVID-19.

In DNA, the CDR3 is TGTGCCTATATGGACAGCTACGAGCAGTACTTC. Translating gives CAYMDSYEQYF. This rearrangement joins TRBV30 to TRBJ2-7; tentative D call: TRBD1 (6 bases). The germline V gene has CDR1 GTSNPN and CDR2 SVGIG (reference sequence). The V end lost 7 bases, the J end lost 3 bases, and 10 bases lay between the germline ends. This CDR3 region has 11 residues.

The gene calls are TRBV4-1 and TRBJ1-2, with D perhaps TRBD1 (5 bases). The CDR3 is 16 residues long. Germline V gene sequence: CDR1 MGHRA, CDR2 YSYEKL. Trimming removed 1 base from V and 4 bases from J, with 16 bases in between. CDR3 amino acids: CASSQAPGRLPYGYTF. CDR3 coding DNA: TGCGCCAGCAGCCAAGCGCCAGGGCGATTACCCTATGGCTACACCTTC.

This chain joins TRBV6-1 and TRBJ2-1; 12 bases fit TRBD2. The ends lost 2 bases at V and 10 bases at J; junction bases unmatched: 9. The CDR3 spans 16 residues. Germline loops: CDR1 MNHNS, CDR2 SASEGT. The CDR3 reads CASSESLGLAGNEQFF. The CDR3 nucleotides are TGTGCCAGCAGTGAAAGTCTCGGACTAGCGGGGAACGAGCAGTTCTTC.

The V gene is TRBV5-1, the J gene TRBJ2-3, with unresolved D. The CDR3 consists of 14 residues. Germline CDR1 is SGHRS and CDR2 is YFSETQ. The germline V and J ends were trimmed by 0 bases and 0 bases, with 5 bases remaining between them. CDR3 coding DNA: TGCGCCAGCAGCTTGGTTCCTAGCACAGATACGCAGTATTTT. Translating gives CASSLVPSTDTQYF.

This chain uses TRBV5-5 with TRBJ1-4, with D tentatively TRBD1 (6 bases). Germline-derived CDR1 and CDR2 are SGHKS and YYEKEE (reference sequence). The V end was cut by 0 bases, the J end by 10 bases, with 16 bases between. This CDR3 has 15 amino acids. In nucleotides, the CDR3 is TGTGCCAGCAGCTTGGTCAGGGGTCGGCTGACAAAACTGTTTTTT. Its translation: CASSLVRGRLTKLFF.

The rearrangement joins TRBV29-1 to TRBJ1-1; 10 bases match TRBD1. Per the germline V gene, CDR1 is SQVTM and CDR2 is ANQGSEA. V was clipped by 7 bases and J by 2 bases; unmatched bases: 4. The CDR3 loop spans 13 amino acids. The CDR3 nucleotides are TGCAGCGCCGCGACAGGGGGCAACACTGAAGCTTTCTTT. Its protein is CSAATGGNTEAFF.

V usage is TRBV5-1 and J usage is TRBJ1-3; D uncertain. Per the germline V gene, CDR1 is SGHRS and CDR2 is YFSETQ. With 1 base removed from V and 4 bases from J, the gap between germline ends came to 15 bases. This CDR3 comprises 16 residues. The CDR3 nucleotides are TGCGCCAGCAGCTTGAATCCGGGAAAATTGGGAAACACCATATATTTT. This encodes CASSLNPGKLGNTIYF.

The CDR3 here is CASSEVVDEKLFF. In DNA, the CDR3 is TGTGCCAGCAGCGAGGTGGTGGATGAAAAACTGTTTTTT. This rearrangement joins TRBV7-9 to TRBJ1-4, with unresolved D. This CDR3 spans 13 amino acids. Trimming took off 5 bases at V and 6 bases at J, with 10 bases between the two ends. Germline CDR1 SEHNR, CDR2 FQNEAQ (reference sequence).

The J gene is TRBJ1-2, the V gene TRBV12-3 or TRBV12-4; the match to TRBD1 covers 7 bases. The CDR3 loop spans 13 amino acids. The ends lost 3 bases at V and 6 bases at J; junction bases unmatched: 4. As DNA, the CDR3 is TGTGCCAGCAGTTTCGACAGGGAGGATGGCTACACCTTC. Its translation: CASSFDREDGYTF.

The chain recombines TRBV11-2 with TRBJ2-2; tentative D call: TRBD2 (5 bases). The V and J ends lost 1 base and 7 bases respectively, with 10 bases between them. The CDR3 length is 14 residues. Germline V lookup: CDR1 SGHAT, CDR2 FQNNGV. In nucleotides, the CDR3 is TGTGCCAGCAGCTTAGTCGGGGTTGGCGGGGAGCTGTTTTTT. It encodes CASSLVGVGGELFF.

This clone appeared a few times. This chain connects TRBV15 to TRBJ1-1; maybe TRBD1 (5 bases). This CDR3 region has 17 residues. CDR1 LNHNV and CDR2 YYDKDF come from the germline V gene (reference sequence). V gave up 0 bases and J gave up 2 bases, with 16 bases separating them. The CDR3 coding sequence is TGTGCCACCAGCAGAGATTCAATCTCGACAGATAACACTGAAGCTTTCTTT. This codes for CATSRDSISTDNTEAFF.

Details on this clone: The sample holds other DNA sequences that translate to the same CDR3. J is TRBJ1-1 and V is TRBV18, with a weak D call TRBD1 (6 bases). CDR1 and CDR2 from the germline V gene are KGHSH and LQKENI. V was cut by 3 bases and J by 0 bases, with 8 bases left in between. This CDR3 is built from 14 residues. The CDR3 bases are TGTGCCAGCTCACCCGGACAGTTGAACACTGAAGCTTTCTTT. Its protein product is CASSPGQLNTEAFF.

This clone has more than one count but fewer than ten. The CDR3: CASSGPWTGGLYNQPQHF. DNA for the CDR3: TGCGCCAGCAGCGGACCTTGGACAGGGGGCTTGTACAATCAGCCCCAGCATTTT. The chain joins TRBV5-1 to TRBJ1-5; TRBD1 aligns across 11 bases. CDR1 is SGHRS, CDR2 YFSETQ, per germline. Trimming removed 4 bases from V and 3 bases from J; junction bases left unmatched: 12. The CDR3 totals 18 residues.

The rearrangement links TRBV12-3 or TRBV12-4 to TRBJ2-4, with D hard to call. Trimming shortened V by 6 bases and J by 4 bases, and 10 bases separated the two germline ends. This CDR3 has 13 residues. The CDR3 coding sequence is TGTGCCAGCAGGGCAGGAAGGAAAAACATTCAGTACTTC. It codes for CASRAGRKNIQYF.

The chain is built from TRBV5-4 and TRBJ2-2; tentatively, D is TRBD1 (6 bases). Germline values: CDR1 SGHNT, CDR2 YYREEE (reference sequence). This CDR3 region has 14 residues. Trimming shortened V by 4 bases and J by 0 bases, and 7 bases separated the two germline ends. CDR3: CASSAGANTGELFF. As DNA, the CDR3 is TGTGCCAGCAGCGCAGGGGCGAACACCGGGGAGCTGTTTTTT.